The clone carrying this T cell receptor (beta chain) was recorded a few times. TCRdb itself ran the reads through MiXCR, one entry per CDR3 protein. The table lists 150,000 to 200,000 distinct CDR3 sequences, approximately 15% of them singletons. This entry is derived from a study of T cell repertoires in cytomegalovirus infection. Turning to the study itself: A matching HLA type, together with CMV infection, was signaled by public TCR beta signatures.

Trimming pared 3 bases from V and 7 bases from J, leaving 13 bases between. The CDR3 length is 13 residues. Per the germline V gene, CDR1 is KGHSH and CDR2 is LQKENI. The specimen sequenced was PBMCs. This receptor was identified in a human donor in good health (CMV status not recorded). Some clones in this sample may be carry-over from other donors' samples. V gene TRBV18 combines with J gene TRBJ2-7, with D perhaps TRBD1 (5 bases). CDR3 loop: CASSPRAPWEQYF. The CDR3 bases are TGTGCCAGCTCACCCAGGGCCCCTTGGGAGCAGTACTTC.